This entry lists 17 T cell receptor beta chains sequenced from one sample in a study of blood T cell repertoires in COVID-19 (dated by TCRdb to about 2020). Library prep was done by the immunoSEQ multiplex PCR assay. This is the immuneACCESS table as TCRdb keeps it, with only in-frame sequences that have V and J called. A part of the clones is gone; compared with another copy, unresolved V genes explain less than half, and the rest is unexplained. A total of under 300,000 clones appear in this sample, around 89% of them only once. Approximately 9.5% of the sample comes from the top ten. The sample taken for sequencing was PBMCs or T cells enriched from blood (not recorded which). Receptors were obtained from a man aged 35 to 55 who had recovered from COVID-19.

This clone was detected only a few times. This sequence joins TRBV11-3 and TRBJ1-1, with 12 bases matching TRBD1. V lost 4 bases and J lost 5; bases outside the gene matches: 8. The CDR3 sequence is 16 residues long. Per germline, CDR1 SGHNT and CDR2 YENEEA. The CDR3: CASSSGQGASGTEAFF. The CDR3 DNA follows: TGTGCCAGCAGCTCGGGACAGGGGGCTTCGGGGACTGAAGCTTTCTTT.

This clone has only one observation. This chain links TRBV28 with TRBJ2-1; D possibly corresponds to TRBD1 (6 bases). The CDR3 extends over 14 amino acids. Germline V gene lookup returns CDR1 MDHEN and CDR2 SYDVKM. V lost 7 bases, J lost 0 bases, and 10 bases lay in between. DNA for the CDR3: TGTGCCAGCATCCAGGGGAGCTCCTACAATGAGCAGTTCTTC. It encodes CASIQGSSYNEQFF.

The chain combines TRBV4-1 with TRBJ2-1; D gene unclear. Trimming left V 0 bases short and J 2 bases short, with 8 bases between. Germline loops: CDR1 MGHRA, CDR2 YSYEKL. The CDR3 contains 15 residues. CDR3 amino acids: CASSQDYGAYNEQFF. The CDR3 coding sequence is TGCGCCAGCAGCCAAGATTACGGAGCCTACAATGAGCAGTTCTTC.

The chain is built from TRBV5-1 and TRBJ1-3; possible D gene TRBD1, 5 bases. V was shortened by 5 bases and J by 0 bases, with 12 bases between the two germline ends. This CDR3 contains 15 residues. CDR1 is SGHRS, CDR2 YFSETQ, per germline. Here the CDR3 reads CASSKGQSSGNTIYF. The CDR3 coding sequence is TGCGCCAGCAGTAAGGGGCAGAGCTCTGGAAACACCATATATTTT.

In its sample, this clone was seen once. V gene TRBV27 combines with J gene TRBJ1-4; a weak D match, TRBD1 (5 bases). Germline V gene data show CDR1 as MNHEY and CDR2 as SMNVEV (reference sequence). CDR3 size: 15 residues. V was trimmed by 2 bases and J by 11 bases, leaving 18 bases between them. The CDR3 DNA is TGTGCCAGCAGTTTAGAGGGTTTTCGGGGGGAGAAACTGTTTTTT. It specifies CASSLEGFRGEKLFF.

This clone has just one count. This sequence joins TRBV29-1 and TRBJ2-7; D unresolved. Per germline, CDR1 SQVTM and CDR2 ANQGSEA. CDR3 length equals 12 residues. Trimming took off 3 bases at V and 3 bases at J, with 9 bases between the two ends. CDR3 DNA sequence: TGCAGCGTTGATGCCCCGGGCTACGAGCAGTACTTC. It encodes CSVDAPGYEQYF.

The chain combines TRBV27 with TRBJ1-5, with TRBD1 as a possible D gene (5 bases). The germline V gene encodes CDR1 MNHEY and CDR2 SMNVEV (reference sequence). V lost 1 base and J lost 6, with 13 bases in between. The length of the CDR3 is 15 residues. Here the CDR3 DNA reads TGTGCCAGCAGTTTATGGGGCAGGATGGGTCAGCCCCAGCATTTT. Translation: CASSLWGRMGQPQHF.

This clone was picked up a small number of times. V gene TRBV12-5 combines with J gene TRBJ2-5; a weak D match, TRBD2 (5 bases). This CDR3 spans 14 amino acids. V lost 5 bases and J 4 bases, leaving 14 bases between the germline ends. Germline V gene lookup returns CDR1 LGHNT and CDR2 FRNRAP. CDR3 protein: CASGTTGRTETQYF. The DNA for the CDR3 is TGTGCTAGTGGTACCACGGGAAGAACAGAGACCCAGTACTTC.

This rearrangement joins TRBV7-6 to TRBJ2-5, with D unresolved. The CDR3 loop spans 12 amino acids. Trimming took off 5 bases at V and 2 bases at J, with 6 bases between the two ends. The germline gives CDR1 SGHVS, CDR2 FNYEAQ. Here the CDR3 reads CASSPLQETQYF. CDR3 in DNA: TGTGCCAGCAGCCCTCTACAAGAGACCCAGTACTTC.

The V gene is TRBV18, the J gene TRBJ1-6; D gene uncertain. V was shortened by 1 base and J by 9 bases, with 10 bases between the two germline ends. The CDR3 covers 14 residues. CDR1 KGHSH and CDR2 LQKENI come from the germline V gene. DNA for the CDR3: TGTGCCAGCTCACCACTCACTGATCCTTCACCCCTCCACTTT. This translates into CASSPLTDPSPLHF. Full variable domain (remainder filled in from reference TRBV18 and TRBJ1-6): NAGVMQNPRHLVRRRGQEARLRCSPMKGHSHVYWYRQLPEEGLKFMVYLQKENIIDESGMPKERFSAEFPKEGPSILRIQQVVRGDSAAYFCASSPLTDPSPLHFGNGTRLTVT.

This chain's CDR3 is CASRNAGGTYSNQPQHF. Written as DNA, the CDR3 is TGTGCCAGTAGAAATGCAGGGGGGACTTATAGCAATCAGCCCCAGCATTTT. This rearrangement joins TRBV19 to TRBJ1-5, with 7 bases fitting TRBD1. In germline, CDR1 is LNHDA, CDR2 SQIVND (reference sequence). The V and J ends lost 6 bases and 0 bases, in that order; junction bases with no gene match: 11. The CDR3 is made up of 17 amino acids.

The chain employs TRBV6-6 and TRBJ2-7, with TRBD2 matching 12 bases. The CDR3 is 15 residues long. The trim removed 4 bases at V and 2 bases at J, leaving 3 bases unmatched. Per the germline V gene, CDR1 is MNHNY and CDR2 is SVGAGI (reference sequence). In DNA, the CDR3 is TGTGCCAGCAGTTCTAGGACTAGCGGGACCTACGAGCAGTACTTC. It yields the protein CASSSRTSGTYEQYF.

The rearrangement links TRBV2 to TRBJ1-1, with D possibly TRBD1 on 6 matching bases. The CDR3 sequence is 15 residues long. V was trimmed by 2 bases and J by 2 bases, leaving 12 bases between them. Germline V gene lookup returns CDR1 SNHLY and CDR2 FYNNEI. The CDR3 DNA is TGTGCCAGCAGTGAAACAGGGATTGGAAACACTGAAGCTTTCTTT. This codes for CASSETGIGNTEAFF.

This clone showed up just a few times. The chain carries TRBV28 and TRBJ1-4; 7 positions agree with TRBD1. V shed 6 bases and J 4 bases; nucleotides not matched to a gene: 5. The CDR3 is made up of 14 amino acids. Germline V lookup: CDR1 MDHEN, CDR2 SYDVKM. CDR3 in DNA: TGTGCCAGCAGGCTGACAGGGCTTAATGAAAAACTGTTTTTT. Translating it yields CASRLTGLNEKLFF.

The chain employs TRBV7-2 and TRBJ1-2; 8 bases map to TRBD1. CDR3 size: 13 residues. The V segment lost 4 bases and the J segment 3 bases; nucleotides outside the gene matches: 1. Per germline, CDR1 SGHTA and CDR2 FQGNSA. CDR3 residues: CASSSGQDYGYTF. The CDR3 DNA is TGTGCCAGCAGCTCGGGACAGGACTATGGCTACACCTTC.

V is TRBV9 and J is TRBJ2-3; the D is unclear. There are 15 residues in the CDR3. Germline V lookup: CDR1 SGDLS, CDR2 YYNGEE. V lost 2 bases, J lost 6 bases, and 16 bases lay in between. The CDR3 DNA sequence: TGTGCCAGCAGCGTTAACAGCCTAAAGGCGGATACGCAGTATTTT. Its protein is CASSVNSLKADTQYF.

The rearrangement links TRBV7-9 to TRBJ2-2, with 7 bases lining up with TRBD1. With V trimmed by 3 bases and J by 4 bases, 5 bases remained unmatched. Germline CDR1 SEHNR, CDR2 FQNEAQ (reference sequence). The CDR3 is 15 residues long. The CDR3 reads CASSFTGATTGELFF. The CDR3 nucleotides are TGTGCCAGCAGCTTCACAGGGGCGACCACCGGGGAGCTGTTTTTT. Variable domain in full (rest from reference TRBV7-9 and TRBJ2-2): DTGVSQNPRHKITKRGQNVTFRCDPISEHNRLYWYRQTLGQGPEFLTYFQNEAQLEKSRLLSDRFSAERPKGSFSTLEIQRTEQGDSAMYLCASSFTGATTGELFFGEGSRLTVL.